The 8 T cell receptor beta chains listed next were all sequenced from one sample in a study of cytomegalovirus exposure and HLA in healthy donors. A multiplex PCR was run with 60 Vbeta primers and 13 Jbeta primers. Profiled with immunoSEQ multiplex PCR; TCRdb holds only in-frame clones, not every one. In all, the sample yields approximately 80,000 clones. Sequences were obtained from PBMCs. The source of these receptors is a woman between 25 and 40 years old in good health and CMV-seronegative.

The chain carries TRBV7-9 and TRBJ2-1; 11 bases are shared with TRBD2. The CDR3 loop spans 14 amino acids. The germline CDR1 and CDR2 sequences are SEHNR and FQNEAQ (reference sequence). With 4 bases clipped from V and 5 bases from J, the junction kept 1 base outside the gene matches. CDR3: CASSSTSGNNEQFF. Written as DNA, the CDR3 is TGTGCCAGCAGCTCGACTAGCGGGAACAATGAGCAGTTCTTC.

This chain links TRBV7-9 with TRBJ2-1, with 7 bases lining up with TRBD2. Germline lookup yields CDR1 SEHNR and CDR2 FQNEAQ (reference sequence). V lost 2 bases, J lost 2 bases, and 3 bases stayed unmatched. The CDR3 sequence is 15 residues long. CDR3 loop: CASSLNLAAYNEQFF. The CDR3 bases are TGTGCCAGCAGCTTAAACCTAGCGGCCTACAATGAGCAGTTCTTC.

V gene TRBV18 combines with J gene TRBJ2-7; 8 positions agree with TRBD2. Germline values: CDR1 KGHSH, CDR2 LQKENI. The length of the CDR3 is 14 residues. V was pared by 3 bases and J by 7 bases, with 8 bases of the junction left unmatched. The CDR3 DNA is TGTGCCAGCTCACCCGGACTAGCTGCGCGAGAGCAGTACTTC. Translation: CASSPGLAAREQYF.

The chain combines TRBV5-1 with TRBJ1-2; TRBD1 matches 9 bases. The germline CDR1 and CDR2 sequences are SGHRS and YFSETQ. There are 13 residues in the CDR3. Trimming removed 2 bases from V and 7 bases from J; junction bases left unmatched: 3. Here the CDR3 reads CASSFGQGSGYTF. The DNA for the CDR3 is TGCGCCAGCAGCTTTGGACAGGGGTCTGGCTACACCTTC. Variable domain in full (rest from reference TRBV5-1 and TRBJ1-2): KAGVTQTPRYLIKTRGQQVTLSCSPISGHRSVSWYQQTPGQGLQFLFEYFSETQRNKGNFPGRFSGRQFSNSRSEMNVSTLELGDSALYLCASSFGQGSGYTFGSGTRLTVV.

In the case of this clone: The sample contains more than one DNA sequence encoding this CDR3. The V call is TRBV27, the J call TRBJ2-1; 8 bases map to TRBD2. The germline V gene has CDR1 MNHEY and CDR2 SMNVEV (reference sequence). The CDR3 has 14 residues. Unmatched junction bases numbered 7, after V lost 5 bases and J lost 7 bases. CDR3 sequence (DNA): TGTGCCAGCAGTCCGGGACTAGTGAGGAATGAGCAGTTCTTC. Translated, it gives CASSPGLVRNEQFF.

The rearrangement uses TRBV6-5 and TRBJ1-2, with D maybe TRBD1 (5 bases). CDR3 length: 14 amino acids. The V end lost 6 bases, the J end lost 2 bases, and 13 bases lay between the germline ends. CDR1 and CDR2 from the germline V gene are MNHEY and SVGAGI. CDR3 nucleotide sequence: TGTGCCAGCAGGAGGGGCGCGGGAAACTATGGCTACACCTTC. Encoded protein: CASRRGAGNYGYTF.

This chain uses TRBV7-9 with TRBJ1-3; the match to TRBD1 covers 9 bases. Trimming cost V 2 bases and J 4 bases; bases outside gene matches: 9. The germline V gene encodes CDR1 SEHNR and CDR2 FQNEAQ (reference sequence). The CDR3 sequence is 17 residues long. As DNA, the CDR3 is TGTGCCAGCAGCTTAACTAAAGGACAGGGGTGGGGAAACACCATATATTTT. Encoded protein: CASSLTKGQGWGNTIYF.

J is TRBJ2-7 and V is TRBV10-1, with TRBD1 identical over 7 bases. CDR3 length equals 13 residues. The trim removed 5 bases at V and 4 bases at J, leaving 5 bases unmatched. Germline values: CDR1 WNHNN, CDR2 SYGVQD (reference sequence). The CDR3 sequence is CASSRGGSYEQYF. In DNA, the CDR3 is TGCGCCAGCAGTAGAGGGGGCTCTTACGAGCAGTACTTC.